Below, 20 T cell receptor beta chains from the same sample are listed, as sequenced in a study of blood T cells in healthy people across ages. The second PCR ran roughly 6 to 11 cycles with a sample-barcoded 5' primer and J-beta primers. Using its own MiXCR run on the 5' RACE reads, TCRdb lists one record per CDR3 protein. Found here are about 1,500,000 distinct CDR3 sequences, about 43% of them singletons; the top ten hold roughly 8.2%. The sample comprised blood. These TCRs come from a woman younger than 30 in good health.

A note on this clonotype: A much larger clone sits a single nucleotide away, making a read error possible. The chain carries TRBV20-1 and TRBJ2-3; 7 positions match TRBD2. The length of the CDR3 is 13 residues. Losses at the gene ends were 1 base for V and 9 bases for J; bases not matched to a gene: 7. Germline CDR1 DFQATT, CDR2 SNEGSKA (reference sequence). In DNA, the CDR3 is TGCAGTGCTAGAGGGACTAGTTTGGAGACGCAGTATTTT. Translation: CSARGTSLETQYF.

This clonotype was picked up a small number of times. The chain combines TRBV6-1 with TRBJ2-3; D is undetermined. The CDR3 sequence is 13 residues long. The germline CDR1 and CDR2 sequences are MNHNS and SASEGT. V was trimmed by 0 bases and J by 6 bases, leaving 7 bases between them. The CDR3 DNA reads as TGTGCCAGCAGTGAAGCGTCGAGGGATACGCAGTATTTT. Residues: CASSEASRDTQYF.

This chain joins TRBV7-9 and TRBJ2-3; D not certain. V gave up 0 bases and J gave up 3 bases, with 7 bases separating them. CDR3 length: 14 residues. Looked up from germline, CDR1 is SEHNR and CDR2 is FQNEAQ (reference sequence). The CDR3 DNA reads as TGTGCCAGCAGCTTAGCGACGTTGACAGATACGCAGTATTTT. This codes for CASSLATLTDTQYF.

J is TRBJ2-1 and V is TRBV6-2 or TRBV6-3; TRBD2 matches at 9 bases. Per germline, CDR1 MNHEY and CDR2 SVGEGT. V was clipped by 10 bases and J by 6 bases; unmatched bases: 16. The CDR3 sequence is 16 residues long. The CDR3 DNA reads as TGTGCCAACAGCGGGCTAGCGGGGTTTTTCTGCAATGAGCAGTTCTTC. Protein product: CANSGLAGFFCNEQFF.

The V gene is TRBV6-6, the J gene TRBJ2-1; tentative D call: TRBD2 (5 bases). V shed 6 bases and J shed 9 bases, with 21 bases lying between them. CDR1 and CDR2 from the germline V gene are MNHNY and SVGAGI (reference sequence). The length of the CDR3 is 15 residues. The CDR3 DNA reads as TGTGCCAGCAGCCTCGGACTTGTGACGAGCGGTGAGCAGTTCTTC. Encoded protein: CASSLGLVTSGEQFF.

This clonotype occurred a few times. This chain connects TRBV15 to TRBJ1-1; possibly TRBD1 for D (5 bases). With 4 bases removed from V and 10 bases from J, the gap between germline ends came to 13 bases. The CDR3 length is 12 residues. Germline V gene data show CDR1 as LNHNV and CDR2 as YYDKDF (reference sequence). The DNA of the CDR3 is TGTGCCACCAGCAACTCAGGGTGGCGAGCTTTCTTT. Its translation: CATSNSGWRAFF.

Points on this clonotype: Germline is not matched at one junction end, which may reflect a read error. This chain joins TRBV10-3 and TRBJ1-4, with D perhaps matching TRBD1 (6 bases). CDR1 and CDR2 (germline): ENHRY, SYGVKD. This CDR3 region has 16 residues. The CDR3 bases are TGTGCCATCAGTGAGTCGGGGGCAGCAACTAATGAAAAACGGTTTTTT. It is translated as CAISESGAATNEKRFF.

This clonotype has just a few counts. CDR3 bases: TGCGCCAGCAGCCTGGGACTAGCGGGAGGAGAGGCCAAAAACATTCAGTACTTC. Protein sequence: CASSLGLAGGEAKNIQYF. V and J are TRBV4-1 and TRBJ2-4, with TRBD2 matching over 15 bases. Germline V gene data show CDR1 as MGHRA and CDR2 as YSYEKL. V shed 4 bases and J 1 base; nucleotides not matched to a gene: 5. The CDR3 spans 18 residues.

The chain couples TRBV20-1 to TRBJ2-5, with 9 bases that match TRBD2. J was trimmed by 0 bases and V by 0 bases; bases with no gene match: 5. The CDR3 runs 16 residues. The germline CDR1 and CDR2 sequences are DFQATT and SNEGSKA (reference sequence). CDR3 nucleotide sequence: TGCAGTGCTAGAGATTTGCGGGAGGGTAACCAAGAGACCCAGTACTTC. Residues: CSARDLREGNQETQYF.

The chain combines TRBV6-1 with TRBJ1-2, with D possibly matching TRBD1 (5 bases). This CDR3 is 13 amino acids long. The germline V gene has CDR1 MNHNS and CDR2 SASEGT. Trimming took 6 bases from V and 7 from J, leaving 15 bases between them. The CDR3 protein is CASSQGDQGGYTF. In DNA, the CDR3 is TGTGCCAGCAGCCAGGGTGATCAGGGTGGCTACACCTTC.

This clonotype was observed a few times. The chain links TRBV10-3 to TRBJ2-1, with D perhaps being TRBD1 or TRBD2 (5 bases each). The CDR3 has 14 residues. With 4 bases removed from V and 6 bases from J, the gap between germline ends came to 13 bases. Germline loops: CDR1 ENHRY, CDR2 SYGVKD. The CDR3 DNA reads TGTGCCATCAGTGGGGTGGGGGAGAGCAATGAGCAGTTCTTC. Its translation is CAISGVGESNEQFF.

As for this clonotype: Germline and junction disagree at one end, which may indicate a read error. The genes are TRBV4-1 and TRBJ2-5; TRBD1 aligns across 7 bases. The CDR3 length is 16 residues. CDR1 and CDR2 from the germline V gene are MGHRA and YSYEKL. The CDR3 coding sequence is TGCGCCGGCAGCGCAAGACAGGGCGCAGGTCAAGAGACCCAGTACTTC. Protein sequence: CAGSARQGAGQETQYF.

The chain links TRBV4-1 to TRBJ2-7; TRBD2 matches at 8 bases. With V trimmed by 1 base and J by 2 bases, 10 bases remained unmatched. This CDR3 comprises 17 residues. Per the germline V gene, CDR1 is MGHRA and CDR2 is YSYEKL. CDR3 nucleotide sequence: TGCGCCAGCAGCCAAGCCGGCGGGAGTAGCGGGACCTACGAGCAGTACTTC. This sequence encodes CASSQAGGSSGTYEQYF.

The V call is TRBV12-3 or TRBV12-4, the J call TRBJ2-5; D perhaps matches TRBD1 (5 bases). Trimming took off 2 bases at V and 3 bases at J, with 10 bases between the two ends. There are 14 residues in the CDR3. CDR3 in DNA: TGTGCCAGCAGTTTACGGGCAGGGAAAGAGACCCAGTACTTC. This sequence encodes CASSLRAGKETQYF.

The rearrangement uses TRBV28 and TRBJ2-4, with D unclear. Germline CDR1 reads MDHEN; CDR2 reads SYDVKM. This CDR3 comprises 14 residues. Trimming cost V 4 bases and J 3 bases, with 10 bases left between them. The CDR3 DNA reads TGTGCCAGCAGTTCGGGCACGGGCAAAAACATTCAGTACTTC. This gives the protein CASSSGTGKNIQYF.

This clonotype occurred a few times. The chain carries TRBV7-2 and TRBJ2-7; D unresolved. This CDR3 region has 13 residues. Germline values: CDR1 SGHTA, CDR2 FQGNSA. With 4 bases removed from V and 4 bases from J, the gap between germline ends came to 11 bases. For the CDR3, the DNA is TGTGCCAGCAGCTCCCCAGCCACATACGAGCAGTACTTC. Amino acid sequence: CASSSPATYEQYF.

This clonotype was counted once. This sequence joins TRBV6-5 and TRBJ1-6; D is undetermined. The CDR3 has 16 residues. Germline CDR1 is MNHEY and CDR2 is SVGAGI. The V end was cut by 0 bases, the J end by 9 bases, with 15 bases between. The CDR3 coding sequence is TGTGCCAGCAGTTACTCGAAGCCCGGAGGGAGTTCACCCCTCCACTTT. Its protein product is CASSYSKPGGSSPLHF.

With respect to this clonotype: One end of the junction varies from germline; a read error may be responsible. CDR3 coding DNA: TGCAGCGTCGAAGGGGGGGCGAACACTGGAGCTTTCTTT. Translation gives CSVEGGANTGAFF. This chain links TRBV29-1 with TRBJ1-1; D might be TRBD1 (6 bases). Germline CDR1 SQVTM, CDR2 ANQGSEA. The CDR3 extends over 13 amino acids.

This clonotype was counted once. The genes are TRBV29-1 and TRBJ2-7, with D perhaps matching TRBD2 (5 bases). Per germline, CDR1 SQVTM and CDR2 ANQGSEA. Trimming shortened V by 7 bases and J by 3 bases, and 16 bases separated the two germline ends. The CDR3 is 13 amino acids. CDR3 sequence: CSGEEDGHYEQYF. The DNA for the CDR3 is TGCAGCGGTGAGGAGGACGGCCACTACGAGCAGTACTTC.

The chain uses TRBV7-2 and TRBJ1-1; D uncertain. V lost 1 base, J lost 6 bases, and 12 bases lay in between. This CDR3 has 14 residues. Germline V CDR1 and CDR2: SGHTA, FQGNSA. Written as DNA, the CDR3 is TGTGCCAGCAGCTTAGTTAGCTCAGGCGCTGAAGCTTTCTTT. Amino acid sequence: CASSLVSSGAEAFF.